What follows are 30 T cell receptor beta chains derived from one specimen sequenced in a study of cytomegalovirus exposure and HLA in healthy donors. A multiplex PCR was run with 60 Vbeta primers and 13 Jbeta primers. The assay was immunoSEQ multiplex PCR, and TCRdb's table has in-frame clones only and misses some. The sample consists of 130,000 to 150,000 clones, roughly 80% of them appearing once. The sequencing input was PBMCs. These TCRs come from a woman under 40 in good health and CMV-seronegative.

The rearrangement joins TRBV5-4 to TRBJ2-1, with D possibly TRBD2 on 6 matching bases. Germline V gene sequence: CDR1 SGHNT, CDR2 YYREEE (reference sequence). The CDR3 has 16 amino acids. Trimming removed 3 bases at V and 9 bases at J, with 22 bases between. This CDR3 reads CASSSSLLGGTGEQFF. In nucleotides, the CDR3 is TGTGCCAGCAGCTCGTCGTTATTGGGGGGAACGGGTGAGCAGTTCTTC.

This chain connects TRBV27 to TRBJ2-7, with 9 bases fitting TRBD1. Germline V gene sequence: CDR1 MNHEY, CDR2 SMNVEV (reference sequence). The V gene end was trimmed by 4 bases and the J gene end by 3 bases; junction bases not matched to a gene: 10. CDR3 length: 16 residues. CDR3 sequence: CASSSTGGKIFYEQYF. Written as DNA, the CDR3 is TGTGCCAGCAGTTCAACAGGGGGCAAAATCTTCTACGAGCAGTACTTC.

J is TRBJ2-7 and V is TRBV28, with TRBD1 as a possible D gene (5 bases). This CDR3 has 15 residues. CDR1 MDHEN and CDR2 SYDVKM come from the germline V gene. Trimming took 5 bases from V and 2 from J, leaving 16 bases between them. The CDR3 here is CASSAPRESTYEQYF. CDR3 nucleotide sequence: TGTGCCAGCAGTGCGCCCAGGGAATCGACCTACGAGCAGTACTTC.

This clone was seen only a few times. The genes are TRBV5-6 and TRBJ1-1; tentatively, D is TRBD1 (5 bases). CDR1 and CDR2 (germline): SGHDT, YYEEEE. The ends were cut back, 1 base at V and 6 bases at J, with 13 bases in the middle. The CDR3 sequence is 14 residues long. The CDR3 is CASSLRLRRAEAFF. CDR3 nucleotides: TGTGCCAGCAGCTTGAGGCTACGCAGGGCTGAAGCTTTCTTT.

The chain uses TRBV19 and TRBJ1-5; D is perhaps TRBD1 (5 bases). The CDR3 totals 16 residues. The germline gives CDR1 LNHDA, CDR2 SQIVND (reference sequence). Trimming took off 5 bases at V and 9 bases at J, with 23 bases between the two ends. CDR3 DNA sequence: TGTGCCAGTAGTGACCACTTCGACAGAATCAGGCGGCCCCAGCATTTT. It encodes CASSDHFDRIRRPQHF.

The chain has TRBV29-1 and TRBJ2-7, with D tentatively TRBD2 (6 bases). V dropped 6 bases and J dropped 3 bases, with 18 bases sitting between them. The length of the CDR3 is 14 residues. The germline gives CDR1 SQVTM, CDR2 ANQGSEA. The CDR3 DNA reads TGCAGCGTACTAGCCCTTAGCTCGCTCTACGAGCAGTACTTC. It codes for CSVLALSSLYEQYF.

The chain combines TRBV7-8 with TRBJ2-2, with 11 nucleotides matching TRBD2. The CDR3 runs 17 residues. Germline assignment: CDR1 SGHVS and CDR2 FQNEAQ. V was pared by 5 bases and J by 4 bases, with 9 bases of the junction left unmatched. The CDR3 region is CASSPRLAGFGTGELFF. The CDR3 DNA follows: TGTGCCAGCAGCCCTCGACTAGCGGGGTTCGGCACCGGGGAGCTGTTTTTT. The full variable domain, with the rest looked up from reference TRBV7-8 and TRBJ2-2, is GAGVSQSPRYKVAKRGQDVALRCDPISGHVSLFWYQQALGQGPEFLTYFQNEAQLDKSGLPSDRFFAERPEGSVSTLKIQRTQQEDSAVYLCASSPRLAGFGTGELFFGEGSRLTVL.

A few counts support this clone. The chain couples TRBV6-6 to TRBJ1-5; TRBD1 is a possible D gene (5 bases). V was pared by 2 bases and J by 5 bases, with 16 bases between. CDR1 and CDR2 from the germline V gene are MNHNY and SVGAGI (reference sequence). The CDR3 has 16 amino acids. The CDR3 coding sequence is TGTGCCAGCAGTTACAGGCAGGGATTACCATATCAGCCCCAGCATTTT. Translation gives CASSYRQGLPYQPQHF.

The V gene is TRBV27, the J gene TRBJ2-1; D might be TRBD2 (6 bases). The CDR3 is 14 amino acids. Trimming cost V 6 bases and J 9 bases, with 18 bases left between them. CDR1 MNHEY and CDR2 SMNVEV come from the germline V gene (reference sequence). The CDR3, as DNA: TGTGCCAGCAGGCTGGGCCCCTGGAGGGGTGAGCAGTTCTTC. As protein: CASRLGPWRGEQFF.

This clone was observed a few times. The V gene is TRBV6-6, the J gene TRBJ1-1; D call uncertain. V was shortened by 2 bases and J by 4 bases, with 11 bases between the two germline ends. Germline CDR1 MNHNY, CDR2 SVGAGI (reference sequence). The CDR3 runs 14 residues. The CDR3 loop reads CASSYGRGGTEAFF. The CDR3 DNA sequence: TGTGCCAGCAGTTACGGGCGGGGTGGCACTGAAGCTTTCTTT.

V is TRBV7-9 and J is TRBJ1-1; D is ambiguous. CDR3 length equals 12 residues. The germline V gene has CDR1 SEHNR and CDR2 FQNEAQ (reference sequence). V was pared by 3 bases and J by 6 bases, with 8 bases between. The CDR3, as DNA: TGTGCCAGCAGCTTGGCAGGTTCTGAAGCTTTCTTT. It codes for CASSLAGSEAFF.

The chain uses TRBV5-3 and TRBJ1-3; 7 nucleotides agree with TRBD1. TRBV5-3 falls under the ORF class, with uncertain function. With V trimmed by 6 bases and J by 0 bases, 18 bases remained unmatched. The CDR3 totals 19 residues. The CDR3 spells CARKVGTDRLEVSGNTIYF. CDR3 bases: TGTGCCAGAAAGGTAGGTACGGACAGGCTTGAAGTCTCTGGAAACACCATATATTTT.

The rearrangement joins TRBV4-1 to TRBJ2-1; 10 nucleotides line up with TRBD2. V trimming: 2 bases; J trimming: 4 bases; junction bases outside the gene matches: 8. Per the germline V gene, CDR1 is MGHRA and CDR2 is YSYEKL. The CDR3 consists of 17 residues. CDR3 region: CASSQTSSGSRYNEQFF. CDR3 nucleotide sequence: TGCGCCAGCAGCCAAACTTCTAGCGGGAGCCGGTACAATGAGCAGTTCTTC.

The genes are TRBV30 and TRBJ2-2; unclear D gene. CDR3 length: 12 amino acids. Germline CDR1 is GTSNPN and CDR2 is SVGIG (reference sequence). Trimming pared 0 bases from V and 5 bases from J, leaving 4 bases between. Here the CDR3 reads CAWSVETGELFF. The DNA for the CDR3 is TGTGCCTGGAGTGTGGAGACCGGGGAGCTGTTTTTT.

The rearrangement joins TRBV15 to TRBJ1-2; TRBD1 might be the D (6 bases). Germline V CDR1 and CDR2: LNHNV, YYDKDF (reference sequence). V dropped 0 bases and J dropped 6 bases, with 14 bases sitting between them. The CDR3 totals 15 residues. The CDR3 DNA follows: TGTGCCACCAGCAGAGAAAAACAGGGTATGGATGGCTACACCTTC. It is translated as CATSREKQGMDGYTF.

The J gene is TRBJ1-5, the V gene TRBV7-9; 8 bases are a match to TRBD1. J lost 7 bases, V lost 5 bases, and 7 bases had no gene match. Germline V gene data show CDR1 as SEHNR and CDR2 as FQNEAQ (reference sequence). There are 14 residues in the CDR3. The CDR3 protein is CASSLSGQGQPQHF. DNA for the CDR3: TGTGCCAGCAGCCTATCCGGACAGGGACAGCCCCAGCATTTT.

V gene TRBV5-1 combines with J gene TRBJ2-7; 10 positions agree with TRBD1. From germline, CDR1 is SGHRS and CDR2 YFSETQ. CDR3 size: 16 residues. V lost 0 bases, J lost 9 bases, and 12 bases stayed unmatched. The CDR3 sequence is CASSLGTGQGTRMQYF. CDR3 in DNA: TGCGCCAGCAGCTTGGGTACGGGACAGGGGACTAGAATGCAGTACTTC.

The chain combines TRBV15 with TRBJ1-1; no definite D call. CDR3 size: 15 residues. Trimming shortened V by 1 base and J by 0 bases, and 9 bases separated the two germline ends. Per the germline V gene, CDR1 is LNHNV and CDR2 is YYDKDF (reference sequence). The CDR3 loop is CATSRGGRMNTEAFF. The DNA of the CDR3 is TGTGCCACCAGCAGAGGAGGGCGGATGAACACTGAAGCTTTCTTT. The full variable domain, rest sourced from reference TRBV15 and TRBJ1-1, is DAMVIQNPRYQVTQFGKPVTLSCSQTLNHNVMYWYQQKSSQAPKLLFHYYDKDFNNEADTPDNFQSRRPNTSFCFLDIRSPGLGDTAMYLCATSRGGRMNTEAFFGQGTRLTVV.

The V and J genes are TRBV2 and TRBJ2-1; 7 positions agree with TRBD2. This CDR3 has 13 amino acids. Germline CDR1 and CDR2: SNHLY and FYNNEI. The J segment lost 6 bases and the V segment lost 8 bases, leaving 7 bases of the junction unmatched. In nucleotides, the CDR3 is TGTGCCAGCTTTGAGGGAGGGGTCAATGAGCAGTTCTTC. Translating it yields CASFEGGVNEQFF.

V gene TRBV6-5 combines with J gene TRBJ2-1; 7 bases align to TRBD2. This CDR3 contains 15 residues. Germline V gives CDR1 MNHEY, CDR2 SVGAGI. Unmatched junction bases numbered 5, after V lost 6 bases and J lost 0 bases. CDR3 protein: CASSLAESSYNEQFF. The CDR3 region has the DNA TGTGCCAGCAGCCTAGCGGAGAGCTCCTACAATGAGCAGTTCTTC.

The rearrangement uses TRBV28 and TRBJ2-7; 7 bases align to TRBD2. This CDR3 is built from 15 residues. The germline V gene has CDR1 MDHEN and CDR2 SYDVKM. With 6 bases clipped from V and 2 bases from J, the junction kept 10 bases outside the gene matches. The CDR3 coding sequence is TGTGCCAGCAGCCCGAAGCGGGAACTTGCCTACGAGCAGTACTTC. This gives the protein CASSPKRELAYEQYF.

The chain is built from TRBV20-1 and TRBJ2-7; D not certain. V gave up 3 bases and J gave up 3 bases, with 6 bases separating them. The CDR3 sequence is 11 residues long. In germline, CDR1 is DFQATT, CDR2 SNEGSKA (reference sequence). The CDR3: CSARYSYEQYF. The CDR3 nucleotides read TGCAGTGCTAGGTACAGCTACGAGCAGTACTTC.

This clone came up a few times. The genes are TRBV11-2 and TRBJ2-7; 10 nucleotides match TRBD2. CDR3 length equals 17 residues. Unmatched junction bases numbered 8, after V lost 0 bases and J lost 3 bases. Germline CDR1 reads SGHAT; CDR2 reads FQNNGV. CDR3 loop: CASSLDRLAGGVYEQYF. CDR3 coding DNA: TGTGCCAGCAGCTTAGATCGGTTAGCGGGAGGAGTCTACGAGCAGTACTTC. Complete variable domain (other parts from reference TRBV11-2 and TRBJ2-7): EAGVAQSPRYKIIEKRQSVAFWCNPISGHATLYWYQQILGQGPKLLIQFQNNGVVDDSQLPKDRFSAERLKGVDSTLKIQPAKLEDSAVYLCASSLDRLAGGVYEQYFGPGTRLTVT.

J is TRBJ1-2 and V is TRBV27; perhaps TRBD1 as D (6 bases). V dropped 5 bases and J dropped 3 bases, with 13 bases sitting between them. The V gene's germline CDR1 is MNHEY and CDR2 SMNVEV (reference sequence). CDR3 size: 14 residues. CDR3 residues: CASSQQGLHYGYTF. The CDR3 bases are TGTGCCAGCAGTCAACAGGGCTTGCACTATGGCTACACCTTC.

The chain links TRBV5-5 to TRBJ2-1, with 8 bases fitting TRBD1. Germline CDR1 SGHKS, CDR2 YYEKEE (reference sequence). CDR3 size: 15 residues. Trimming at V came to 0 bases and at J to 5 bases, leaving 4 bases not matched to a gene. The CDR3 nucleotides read TGTGCCAGCAGCTTGGTGCGGACAGGGCACAATGAGCAGTTCTTC. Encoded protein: CASSLVRTGHNEQFF.

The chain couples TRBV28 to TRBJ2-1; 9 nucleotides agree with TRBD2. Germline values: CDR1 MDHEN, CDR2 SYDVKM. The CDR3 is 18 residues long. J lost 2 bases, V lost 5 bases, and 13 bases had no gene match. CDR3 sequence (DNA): TGTGCCAGCAGTCTACCTAGCGGGAAGATTTGGGCCTACAATGAGCAGTTCTTC. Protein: CASSLPSGKIWAYNEQFF.

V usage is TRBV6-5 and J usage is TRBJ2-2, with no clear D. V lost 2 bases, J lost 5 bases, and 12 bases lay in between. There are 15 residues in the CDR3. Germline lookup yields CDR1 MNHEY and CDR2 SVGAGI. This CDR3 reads CASSYLPARTGELFF. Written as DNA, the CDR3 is TGTGCCAGCAGTTACCTCCCCGCGCGAACCGGGGAGCTGTTTTTT.

CDR3: CASSIEAQGRYEQYF. The DNA for the CDR3 is TGTGCCAGTAGTATAGAAGCACAGGGGCGCTACGAGCAGTACTTC. The J gene is TRBJ2-7, the V gene TRBV19; TRBD1 aligns across 7 bases. The trim removed 0 bases at V and 3 bases at J, leaving 5 bases unmatched. The V gene's germline CDR1 is LNHDA and CDR2 SQIVND (reference sequence). The CDR3 sequence is 15 residues long. Drawing the rest from reference TRBV19 and TRBJ2-7, the complete variable domain is DGGITQSPKYLFRKEGQNVTLSCEQNLNHDAMYWYRQDPGQGLRLIYYSQIVNDFQKGDIAEGYSVSREKKESFPLTVTSAQKNPTAFYLCASSIEAQGRYEQYFGPGTRLTVT.

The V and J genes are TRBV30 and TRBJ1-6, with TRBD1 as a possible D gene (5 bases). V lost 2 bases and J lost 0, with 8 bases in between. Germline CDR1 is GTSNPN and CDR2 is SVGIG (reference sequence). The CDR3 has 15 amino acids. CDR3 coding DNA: TGTGCCTGGAGTAACAGGAGCTCCTATAATTCACCCCTCCACTTT. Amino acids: CAWSNRSSYNSPLHF. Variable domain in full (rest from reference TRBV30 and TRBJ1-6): SQTIHQWPATLVQPVGSPLSLECTVEGTSNPNLYWYRQAAGRGLQLLFYSVGIGQISSEVPQNLSASRPQDRQFILSSKKLLLSDSGFYLCAWSNRSSYNSPLHFGNGTRLTVT.

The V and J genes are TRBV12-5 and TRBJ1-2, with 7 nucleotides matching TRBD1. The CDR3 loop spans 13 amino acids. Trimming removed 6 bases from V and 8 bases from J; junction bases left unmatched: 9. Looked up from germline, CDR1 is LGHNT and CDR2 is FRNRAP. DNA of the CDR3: TGTGCTAGTGGCCTGACAGGGTTTAGAGGCTACACCTTC. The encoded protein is CASGLTGFRGYTF.